This record concerns one T cell receptor beta chain sequence. The data were taken from a study of blood T cell repertoires in COVID-19. The overall study: In each case, the material was cDNA or gDNA derived from T cells, B-cell-depleted T cells, or PBMCs.

Only in-frame clones appear in the TCRdb table, and some are missing; sequencing was by immunoSEQ multiplex PCR. Of under 95,000 clones detected, less than 90% appear once; the ten largest clones hold more than 15%. The CDR3 loop spans 15 amino acids. Trimming removed 6 bases at V and 1 base at J, with 10 bases between. Germline CDR1 reads SNHLY; CDR2 reads FYNNEI. The sample consisted of peripheral blood. This rearrangement joins TRBV2 to TRBJ1-6, with D possibly matching TRBD1 (5 bases). The clonotype originates from an elderly man in a cohort sampled during active COVID-19. DNA of the CDR3: TGTGCCAGCAGCGGCCAGGGTTCCTATAATTCACCCCTCCACTTT. The encoded protein is CASSGQGSYNSPLHF.